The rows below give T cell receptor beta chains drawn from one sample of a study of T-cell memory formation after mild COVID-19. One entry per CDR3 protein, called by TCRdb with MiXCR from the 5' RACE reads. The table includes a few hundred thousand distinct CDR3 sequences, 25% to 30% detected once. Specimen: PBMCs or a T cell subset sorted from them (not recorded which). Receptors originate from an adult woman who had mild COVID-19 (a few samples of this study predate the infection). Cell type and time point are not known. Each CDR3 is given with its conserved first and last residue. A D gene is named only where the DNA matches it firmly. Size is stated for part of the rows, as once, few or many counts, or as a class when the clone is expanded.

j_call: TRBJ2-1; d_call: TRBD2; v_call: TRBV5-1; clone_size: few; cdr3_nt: TGCGCCAGCACCCCGCTAGCGGGGGACTACAATGAGCAGTTCTTC; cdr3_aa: CASTPLAGDYNEQFF
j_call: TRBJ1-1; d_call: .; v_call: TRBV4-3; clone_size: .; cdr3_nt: TGCGCCAGCAGCCAAGATAGGCAGGGGAACACTGAAGCTTTCTTT; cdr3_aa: CASSQDRQGNTEAFF
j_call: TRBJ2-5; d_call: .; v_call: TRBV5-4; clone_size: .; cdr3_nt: TGTGCCAGCAGCTACCGGGTCCAAACAGAGACCCAGTACTTC; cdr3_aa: CASSYRVQTETQYF
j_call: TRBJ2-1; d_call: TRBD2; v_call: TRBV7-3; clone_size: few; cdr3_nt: TGTGCCAGCACCCCGACTAGCGGGCCTAGCTCCTACAATGAGCAGTTCTTC; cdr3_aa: CASTPTSGPSSYNEQFF
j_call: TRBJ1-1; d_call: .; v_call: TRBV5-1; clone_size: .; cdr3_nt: TGCGCCAGCAGCCAGCAAACATCTGAAGCTTTCTTT; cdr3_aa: CASSQQTSEAFF
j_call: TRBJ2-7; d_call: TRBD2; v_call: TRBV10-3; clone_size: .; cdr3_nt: TGTGCCATCAGCCCGGGACTAGCGGGTTCCTACGAGCAGTACTTC; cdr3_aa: CAISPGLAGSYEQYF
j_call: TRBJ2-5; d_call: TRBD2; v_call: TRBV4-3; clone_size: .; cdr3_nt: TGCGCCAGCAGCCGGGGACTAGCGGACCAAGAGACCCAGTACTTC; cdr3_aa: CASSRGLADQETQYF
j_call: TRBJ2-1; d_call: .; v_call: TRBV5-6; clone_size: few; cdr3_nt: TGTGCCAGCAGCTTGGGGAGGCAGGGGCGAGGTGAGCAGTTCTTC; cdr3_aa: CASSLGRQGRGEQFF
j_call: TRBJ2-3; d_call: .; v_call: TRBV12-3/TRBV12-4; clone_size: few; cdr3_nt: TGTGCCAGCAGTTTAGACTGGGGTCGGGCAGATACGCAGTATTTT; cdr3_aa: CASSLDWGRADTQYF
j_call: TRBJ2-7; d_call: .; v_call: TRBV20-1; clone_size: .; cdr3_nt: TGCAGTGCTTCGGCCAGGGGAGAGGAGCAGTACTTC; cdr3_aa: CSASARGEEQYF
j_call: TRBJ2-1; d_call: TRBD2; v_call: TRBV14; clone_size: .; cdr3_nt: TGTGCCAGCAGCCAAGGAGGAGCGGGAGTCTCCTACAATGAGCAGTTCTTC; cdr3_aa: CASSQGGAGVSYNEQFF
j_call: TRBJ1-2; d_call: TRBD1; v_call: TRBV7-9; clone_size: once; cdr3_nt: TGTGCCAGCAGCTTAGTAGAAGGGACAGCGAACCTCTATGGCTACACCTTC; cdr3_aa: CASSLVEGTANLYGYTF
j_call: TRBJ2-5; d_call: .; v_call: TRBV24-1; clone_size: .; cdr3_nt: TGTGCCACCAGTGATCGACGGGCGTTCCAAGAGACCCAGTACTTC; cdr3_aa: CATSDRRAFQETQYF
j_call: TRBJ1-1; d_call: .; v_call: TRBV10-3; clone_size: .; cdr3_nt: TGTGCCATCAGTGTTTCAGGTGGTGAAGCTTTCTTT; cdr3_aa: CAISVSGGEAFF
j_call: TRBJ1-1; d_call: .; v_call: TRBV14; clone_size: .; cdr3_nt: TGTGCCAGCAGTCACAATGCTGCCTCCGGTCGCGCTGAAGCTTTCTTT; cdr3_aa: CASSHNAASGRAEAFF
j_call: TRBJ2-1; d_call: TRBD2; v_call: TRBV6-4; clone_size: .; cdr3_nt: TGTGCCAGCAGTGACCCCTTCAAGCGGGAGTCCTACAATGAGCAGTTCTTC; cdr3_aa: CASSDPFKRESYNEQFF
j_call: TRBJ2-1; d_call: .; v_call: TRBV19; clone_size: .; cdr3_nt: TGTGCCAGTAGTATGGGCCCGACCAATGAGCAGTTCTTC; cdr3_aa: CASSMGPTNEQFF
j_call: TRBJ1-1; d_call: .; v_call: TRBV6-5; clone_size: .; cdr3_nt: TGTGCCAGCAGTGTCCAGGGACTCATGAACACTGAAGCTTTCTTT; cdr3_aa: CASSVQGLMNTEAFF
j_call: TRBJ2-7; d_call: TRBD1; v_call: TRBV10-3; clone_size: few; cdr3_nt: TGTGCCATCAGTGGGGGACAGGGCTACGAGCAGTACTTC; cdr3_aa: CAISGGQGYEQYF
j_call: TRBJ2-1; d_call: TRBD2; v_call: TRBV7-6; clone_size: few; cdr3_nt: TGTGCCAGCAGCTTAGCGCTTTTAGCGGGGGGGAGTTTGACCTACAATGAGCAGTTCTTC; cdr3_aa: CASSLALLAGGSLTYNEQFF